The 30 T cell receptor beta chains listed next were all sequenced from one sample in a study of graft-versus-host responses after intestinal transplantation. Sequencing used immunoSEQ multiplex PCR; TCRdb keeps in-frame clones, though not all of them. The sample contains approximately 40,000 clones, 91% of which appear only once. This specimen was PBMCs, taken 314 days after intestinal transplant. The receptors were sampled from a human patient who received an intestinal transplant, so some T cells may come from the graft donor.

The CDR3 sequence: CASSYSRQGEQFF. CDR3 DNA sequence: TGTGCCAGCAGTTACTCGCGGCAGGGCGAGCAGTTCTTC. The chain recombines TRBV6-5 with TRBJ2-1, with D maybe TRBD1 (5 bases). The CDR3 contains 13 residues. Between the trimmed V and J ends, which lost 0 bases and 10 bases, there was a span of 10 bases. Germline assignment: CDR1 MNHEY and CDR2 SVGAGI.

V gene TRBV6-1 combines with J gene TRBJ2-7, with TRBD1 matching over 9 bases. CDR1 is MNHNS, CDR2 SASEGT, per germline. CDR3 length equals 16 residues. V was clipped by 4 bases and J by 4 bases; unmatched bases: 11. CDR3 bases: TGTGCCAGCAGTGTTCCGGAGGGACAGGGTGTATACGAGCAGTACTTC. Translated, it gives CASSVPEGQGVYEQYF.

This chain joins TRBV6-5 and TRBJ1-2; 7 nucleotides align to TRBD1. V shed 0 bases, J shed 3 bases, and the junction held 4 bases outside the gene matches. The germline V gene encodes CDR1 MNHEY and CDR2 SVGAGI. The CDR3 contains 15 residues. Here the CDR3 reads CASSYSVDRDYGYTF. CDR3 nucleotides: TGTGCCAGCAGTTACTCTGTAGACAGGGACTATGGCTACACCTTC.

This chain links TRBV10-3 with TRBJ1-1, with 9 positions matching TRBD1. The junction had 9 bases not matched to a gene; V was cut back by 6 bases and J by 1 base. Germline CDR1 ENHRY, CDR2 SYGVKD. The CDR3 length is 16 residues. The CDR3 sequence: CAISNRDREGNTEAFF. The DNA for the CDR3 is TGTGCCATCAGCAACCGGGACAGGGAGGGGAACACTGAAGCTTTCTTT.

The CDR3 region is CASSYSSLAETQYF. CDR3 nucleotides: TGTGCCAGCAGTTACTCGAGCCTAGCGGAGACCCAGTACTTC. The chain joins TRBV6-5 to TRBJ2-5; D might be TRBD2 (6 bases). Per the germline V gene, CDR1 is MNHEY and CDR2 is SVGAGI. V lost 0 bases and J lost 5, with 10 bases in between. The CDR3 extends over 14 amino acids.

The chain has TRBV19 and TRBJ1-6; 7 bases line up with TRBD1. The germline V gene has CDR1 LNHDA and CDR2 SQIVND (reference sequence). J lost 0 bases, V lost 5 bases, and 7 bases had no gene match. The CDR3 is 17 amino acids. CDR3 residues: CASSARQGSSYNSPLHF. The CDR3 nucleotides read TGTGCCAGTAGTGCCCGACAGGGAAGCTCCTATAATTCACCCCTCCACTTT.

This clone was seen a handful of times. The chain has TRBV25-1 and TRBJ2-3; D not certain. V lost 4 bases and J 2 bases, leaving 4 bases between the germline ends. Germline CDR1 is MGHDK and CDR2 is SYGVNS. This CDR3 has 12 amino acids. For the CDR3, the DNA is TGTGCCAGCAGTGTTTCCACAGATACGCAGTATTTT. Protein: CASSVSTDTQYF.

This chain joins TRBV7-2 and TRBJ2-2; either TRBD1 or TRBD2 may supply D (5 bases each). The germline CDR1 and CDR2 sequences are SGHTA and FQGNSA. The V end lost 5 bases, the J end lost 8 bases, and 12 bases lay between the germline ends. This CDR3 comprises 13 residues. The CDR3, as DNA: TGTGCCAGCAGCCGATACGGGACGGGGGAGCTGTTTTTT. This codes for CASSRYGTGELFF.

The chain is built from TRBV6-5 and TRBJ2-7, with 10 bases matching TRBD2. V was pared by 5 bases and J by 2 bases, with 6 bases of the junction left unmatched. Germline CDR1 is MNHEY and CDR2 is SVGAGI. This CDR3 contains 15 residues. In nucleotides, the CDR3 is TGTGCCAGCAGTCTATCTAGCGGGGGACCCTACGAGCAGTACTTC. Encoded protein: CASSLSSGGPYEQYF.

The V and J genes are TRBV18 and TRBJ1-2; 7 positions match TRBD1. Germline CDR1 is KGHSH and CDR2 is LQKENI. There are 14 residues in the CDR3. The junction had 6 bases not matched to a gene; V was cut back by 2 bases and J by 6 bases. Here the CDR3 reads CASSPKTGDDGYTF. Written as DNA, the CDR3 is TGTGCCAGCTCACCAAAAACAGGGGATGATGGCTACACCTTC.

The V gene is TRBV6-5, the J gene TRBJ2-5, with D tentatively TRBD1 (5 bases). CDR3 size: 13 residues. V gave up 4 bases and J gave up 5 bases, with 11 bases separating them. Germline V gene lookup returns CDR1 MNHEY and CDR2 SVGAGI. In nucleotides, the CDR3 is TGTGCCAGCAGTTCCGACAGTGCGGAGACCCAGTACTTC. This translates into CASSSDSAETQYF.

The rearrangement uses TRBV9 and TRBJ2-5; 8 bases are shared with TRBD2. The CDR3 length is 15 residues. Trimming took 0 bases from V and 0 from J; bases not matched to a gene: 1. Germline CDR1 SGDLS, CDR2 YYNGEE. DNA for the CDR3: TGTGCCAGCAGCGTAGTTAGCGGGAACCAAGAGACCCAGTACTTC. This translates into CASSVVSGNQETQYF.

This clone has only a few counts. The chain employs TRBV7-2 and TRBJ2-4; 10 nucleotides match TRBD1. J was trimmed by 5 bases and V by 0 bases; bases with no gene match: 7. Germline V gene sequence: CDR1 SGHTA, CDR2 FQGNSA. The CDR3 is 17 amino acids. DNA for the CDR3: TGTGCCAGCAGCTTAGCAGCGGGACAGGGGCCCCAAAACATTCAGTACTTC. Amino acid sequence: CASSLAAGQGPQNIQYF. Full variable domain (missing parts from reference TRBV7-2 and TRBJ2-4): GAGVSQSPSNKVTEKGKDVELRCDPISGHTALYWYRQSLGQGLEFLIYFQGNSAPDKSGLPSDRFSAERTGGSVSTLTIQRTQQEDSAVYLCASSLAAGQGPQNIQYFGAGTRLSVL.

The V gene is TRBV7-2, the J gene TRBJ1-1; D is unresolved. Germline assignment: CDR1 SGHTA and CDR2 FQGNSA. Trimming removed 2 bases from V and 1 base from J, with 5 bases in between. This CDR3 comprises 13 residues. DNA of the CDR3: TGTGCCAGCAGCTTAAGAGCGAACACTGAAGCTTTCTTT. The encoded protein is CASSLRANTEAFF.

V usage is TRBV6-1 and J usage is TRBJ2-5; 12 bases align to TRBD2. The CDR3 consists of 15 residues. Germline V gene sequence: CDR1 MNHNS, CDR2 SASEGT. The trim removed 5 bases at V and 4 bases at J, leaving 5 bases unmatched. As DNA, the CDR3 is TGTGCCAGCAGTCCGAGGACTAGCGGGGTAGAGACCCAGTACTTC. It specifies CASSPRTSGVETQYF.

The CDR3 nucleotides are TGCGCCAGCAGCCAAGATCGGGGGTATGAAGCTTTCTTT. Translation gives CASSQDRGYEAFF. The chain has TRBV4-1 and TRBJ1-1; tentatively, D is TRBD1 (5 bases). Per the germline V gene, CDR1 is MGHRA and CDR2 is YSYEKL. V was trimmed by 0 bases and J by 7 bases, leaving 9 bases between them. The CDR3 is made up of 13 amino acids.

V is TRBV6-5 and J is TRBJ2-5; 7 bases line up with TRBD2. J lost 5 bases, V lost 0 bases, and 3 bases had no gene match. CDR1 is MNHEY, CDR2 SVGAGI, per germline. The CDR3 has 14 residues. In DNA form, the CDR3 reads TGTGCCAGCAGTTACTCGACAGCGGGGGAGACCCAGTACTTC. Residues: CASSYSTAGETQYF.

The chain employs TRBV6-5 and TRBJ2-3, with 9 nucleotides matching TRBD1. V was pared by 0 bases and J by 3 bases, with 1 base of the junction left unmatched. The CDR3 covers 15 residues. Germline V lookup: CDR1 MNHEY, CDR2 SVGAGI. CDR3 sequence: CASSYSQGATDTQYF. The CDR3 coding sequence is TGTGCCAGCAGTTACTCACAGGGGGCAACAGATACGCAGTATTTT.

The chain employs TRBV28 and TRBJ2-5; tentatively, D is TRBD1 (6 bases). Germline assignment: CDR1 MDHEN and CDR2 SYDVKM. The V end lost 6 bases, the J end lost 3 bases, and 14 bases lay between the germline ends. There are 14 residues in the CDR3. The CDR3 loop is CASSHRVFKETQYF. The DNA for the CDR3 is TGTGCCAGCAGCCACAGGGTTTTCAAAGAGACCCAGTACTTC.

For the CDR3, the DNA is TGCGCCAGCAGCCAAGCGGTGGGAACTGAAGCTTTCTTT. This codes for CASSQAVGTEAFF. The chain employs TRBV4-1 and TRBJ1-1; D gene ambiguous. The V end was cut by 1 base, the J end by 5 bases, with 8 bases between. Germline CDR1 reads MGHRA; CDR2 reads YSYEKL. The CDR3 covers 13 residues.

The CDR3 coding sequence is TGTGCCAGCACCCTTTCACAGGGGAATAACTATGGCTACACCTTC. Its translation is CASTLSQGNNYGYTF. The rearrangement joins TRBV6-6 to TRBJ1-2, with 7 bases matching TRBD1. J lost 1 base, V lost 7 bases, and 9 bases had no gene match. The CDR3 consists of 15 residues. Germline assignment: CDR1 MNHNY and CDR2 SVGAGI (reference sequence).

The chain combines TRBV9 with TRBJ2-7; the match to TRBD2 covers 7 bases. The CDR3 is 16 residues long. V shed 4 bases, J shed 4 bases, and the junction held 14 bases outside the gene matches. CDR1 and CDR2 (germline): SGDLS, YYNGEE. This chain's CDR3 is CASSPPNERGIYEQYF. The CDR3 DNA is TGTGCCAGCAGCCCCCCGAACGAGCGGGGCATTTACGAGCAGTACTTC.

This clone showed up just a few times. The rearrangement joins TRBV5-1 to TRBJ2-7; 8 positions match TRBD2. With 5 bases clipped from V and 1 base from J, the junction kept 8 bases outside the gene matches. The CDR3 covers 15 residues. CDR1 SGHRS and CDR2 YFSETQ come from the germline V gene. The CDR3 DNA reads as TGCGCCAGCAGGCCGGGGGGGTTCGAATCCTACGAGCAGTACTTC. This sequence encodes CASRPGGFESYEQYF.

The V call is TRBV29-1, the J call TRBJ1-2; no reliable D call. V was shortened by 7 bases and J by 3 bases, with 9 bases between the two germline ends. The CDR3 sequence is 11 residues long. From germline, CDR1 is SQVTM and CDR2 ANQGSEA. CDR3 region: CSGMGYYGYTF. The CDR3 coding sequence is TGCAGCGGAATGGGGTACTATGGCTACACCTTC. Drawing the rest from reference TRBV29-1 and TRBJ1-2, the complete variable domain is SAVISQKPSRDICQRGTSLTIQCQVDSQVTMMFWYRQQPGQSLTLIATANQGSEATYESGFVIDKFPISRPNLTFSTLTVSNMSPEDSSIYLCSGMGYYGYTFGSGTRLTVV.

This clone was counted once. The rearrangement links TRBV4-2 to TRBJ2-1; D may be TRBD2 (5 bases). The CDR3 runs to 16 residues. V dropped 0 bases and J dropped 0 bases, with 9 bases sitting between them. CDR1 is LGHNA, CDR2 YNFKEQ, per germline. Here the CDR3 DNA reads TGTGCCAGCAGCCAAGAAGAGGGTAGCTCCTACAATGAGCAGTTCTTC. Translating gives CASSQEEGSSYNEQFF.

The CDR3: CASSQAYEQYF. CDR3 nucleotides: TGTGCCAGCAGCCAAGCCTACGAGCAGTACTTC. The chain combines TRBV28 with TRBJ2-7, with no clear D. V lost 6 bases and J 2 bases, leaving 5 bases between the germline ends. CDR1 and CDR2 from the germline V gene are MDHEN and SYDVKM. The CDR3 is 11 amino acids. Complete variable domain (other parts from reference TRBV28 and TRBJ2-7): DVKVTQSSRYLVKRTGEKVFLECVQDMDHENMFWYRQDPGLGLRLIYFSYDVKMKEKGDIPEGYSVSREKKERFSLILESASTNQTSMYLCASSQAYEQYFGPGTRLTVT.

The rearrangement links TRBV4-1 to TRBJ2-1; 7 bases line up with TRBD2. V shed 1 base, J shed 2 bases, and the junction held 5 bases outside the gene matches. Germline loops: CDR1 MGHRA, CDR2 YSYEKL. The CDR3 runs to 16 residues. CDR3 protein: CASSQVGREAYNEQFF. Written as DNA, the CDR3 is TGCGCCAGCAGCCAAGTAGGACGGGAGGCCTACAATGAGCAGTTCTTC.

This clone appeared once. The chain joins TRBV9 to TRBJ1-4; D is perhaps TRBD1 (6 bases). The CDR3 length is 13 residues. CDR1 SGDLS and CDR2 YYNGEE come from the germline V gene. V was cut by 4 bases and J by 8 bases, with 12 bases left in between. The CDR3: CASSSGQSEKLFF. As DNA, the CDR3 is TGTGCCAGCAGCTCCGGACAGAGCGAAAAACTGTTTTTT. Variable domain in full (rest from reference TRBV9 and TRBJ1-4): DSGVTQTPKHLITATGQRVTLRCSPRSGDLSVYWYQQSLDQGLQFLIQYYNGEERAKGNILERFSAQQFPDLHSELNLSSLELGDSALYFCASSSGQSEKLFFGSGTQLSVL.

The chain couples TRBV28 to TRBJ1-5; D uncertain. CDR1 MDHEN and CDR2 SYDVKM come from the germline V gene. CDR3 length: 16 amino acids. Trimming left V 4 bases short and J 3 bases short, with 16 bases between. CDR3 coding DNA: TGTGCCAGCAGTTCCTCTATTGTACTGGTCAATCAGCCCCAGCATTTT. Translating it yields CASSSSIVLVNQPQHF.

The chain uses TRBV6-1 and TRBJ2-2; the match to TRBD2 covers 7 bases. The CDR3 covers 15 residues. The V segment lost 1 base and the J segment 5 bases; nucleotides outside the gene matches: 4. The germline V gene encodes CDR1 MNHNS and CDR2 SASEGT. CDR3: CASSEGTSATGELFF. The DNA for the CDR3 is TGTGCCAGCAGTGAAGGTACTAGCGCTACCGGGGAGCTGTTTTTT.